This TCR beta chain stems from a study of CD8+ T cells in alopecia areata. Stated treatment: oral pan-JAK inhibitor, 5-10 mg twice daily. Peripheral blood and lesional scalp punch biopsies came from alopecia areata patients. In each case, RNA was isolated and then reverse transcribed into cDNA as the sequencing template. Repertoires were generated with immunoSEQ multiplex PCR, while TCRdb's copy carries only in-frame clones and drops some. The sample lists a few hundred thousand clones; 30% to 40% were seen once. This clone was counted only a few times. The source is a human donor with alopecia areata. The sequencing here drew on CD4+ T cells sorted from blood, taken between weeks 30 and 35, from a patient treated with tofacitinib.

CDR3 in amino acids: CASSQDGINNQPQHF. CDR3 bases: TGCGCCAGCAGCCAAGACGGGATAAACAATCAGCCCCAGCATTTT. The V gene is TRBV4-1, the J gene TRBJ1-5; D uncertain. V gave up 0 bases and J gave up 3 bases, with 9 bases separating them. The CDR3 length is 15 residues. The V gene's germline CDR1 is MGHRA and CDR2 YSYEKL.